This TCR beta chain was profiled in a study of blood T cell repertoires in COVID-19. A remark on this clone: Other DNA sequences in the same sample also yield this CDR3.

The ends lost 3 bases at V and 3 bases at J; junction bases unmatched: 1. In germline, CDR1 is KGHSH, CDR2 LQKENI. The CDR3 is 13 amino acids. Original processing notes: How many nucleated cells were present was estimated from reference gene primer amplification. Sequenced by immunoSEQ multiplex PCR; TCRdb stores in-frame clones only, minus some. From that table come the V and J calls and clone size; the DNA was used to work out D and trimming. The sample has some 190,000 clones, roughly 80% seen once. Sequencing was performed on peripheral blood. The TCR was taken from a human donor in a cohort sampled during active COVID-19. The J gene is TRBJ2-5, the V gene TRBV18; 7 positions match TRBD1. The CDR3 bases are TGTGCCAGCTCACCCGGGACAGAAGAGACCCAGTACTTC. Encoded protein: CASSPGTEETQYF.